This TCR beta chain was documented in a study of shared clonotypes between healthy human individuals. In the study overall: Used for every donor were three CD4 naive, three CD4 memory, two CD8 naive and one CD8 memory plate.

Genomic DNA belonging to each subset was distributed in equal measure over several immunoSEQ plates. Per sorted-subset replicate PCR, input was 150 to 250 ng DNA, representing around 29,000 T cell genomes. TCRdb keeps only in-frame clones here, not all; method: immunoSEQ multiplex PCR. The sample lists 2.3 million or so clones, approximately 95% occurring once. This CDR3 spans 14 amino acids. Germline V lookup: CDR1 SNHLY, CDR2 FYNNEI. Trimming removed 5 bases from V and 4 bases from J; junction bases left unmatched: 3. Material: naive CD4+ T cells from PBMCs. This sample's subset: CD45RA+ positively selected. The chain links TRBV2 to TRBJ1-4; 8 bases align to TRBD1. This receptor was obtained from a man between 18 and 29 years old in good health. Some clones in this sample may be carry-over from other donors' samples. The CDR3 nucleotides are TGTGCCAGCAGTCCCAGGGGGCTTAATGAAAAACTGTTTTTT. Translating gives CASSPRGLNEKLFF.